One T cell receptor (beta chain) is described in this entry. Its matching antigen is unknown. Noted treatment: 10-day PBMC culture with coronavirus spike peptide pools or control peptides (ViraFEST assay). These data come from a study of vaccination and CD4 T cells after COVID-19. Study-wide context: Overlapping SARS-CoV-2, HCoV-NL63, HCoV-OC43 and HCoV-229E spike peptides stimulated the cells.

The CDR3 spans 18 residues. V lost 7 bases and J lost 4; bases outside the gene matches: 13. CDR1 MDHEN and CDR2 SYDVKM come from the germline V gene. Cultured CD4+ T cell DNA was sequenced using the Oncomine TCR Beta short-read assay. Via MiXCR, TCRdb re-called the PCR reads, giving one row per CDR3 protein. The sample holds 15,000 to 20,000 distinct CDR3 sequences, over 55% seen once. The sequence was collected from a human donor who had recovered from COVID-19. The V gene is TRBV28, the J gene TRBJ2-3; 14 bases are shared with TRBD2. Source material: CD4+ T cells from blood, cultured in vitro. The chain's CDR3 is CASTTGLAGGSEADTQYF. The CDR3 nucleotides read TGTGCCAGCACTACCGGACTAGCGGGGGGTTCTGAGGCAGATACGCAGTATTTT.